The rows below give T cell receptor beta chains drawn from one sample of a study of T cell repertoires in cytomegalovirus infection. In TCRdb, the reads were re-called with MiXCR into one record per CDR3 protein. The table includes 230,000 or so distinct CDR3 sequences, about a sixth detected once. The specimen was CD8+ T cells from PBMCs. The receptors shown here come from a human donor in good health (CMV status not recorded). Some clones in this sample may be carry-over from other donors' samples. The CDR3 runs from the conserved cysteine through the conserved F or W. Fields, in order: J gene, V gene, D gene, clone size, CDR3 protein, CDR3 DNA. D genes are given only for firm matches. Clone size is stated in some rows and not others, as once, few, many or a class when expanded.

J gene: TRBJ2-5
V gene: TRBV20-1
D gene: TRBD2
clone size: .
CDR3 protein: CSASDGLGGETQYF
CDR3 DNA: TGCAGTGCTAGTGATGGACTAGGAGGAGAGACCCAGTACTTC

J gene: TRBJ2-5
V gene: TRBV29-1
D gene: TRBD1
clone size: .
CDR3 protein: CSADRGSQETQYF
CDR3 DNA: TGCAGCGCCGACAGGGGGTCGCAAGAGACCCAGTACTTC

J gene: TRBJ2-5
V gene: TRBV7-9
D gene: .
clone size: many
CDR3 protein: CASSFQETQETQYF
CDR3 DNA: TGTGCCAGCAGCTTTCAAGAGACCCAAGAGACCCAGTACTTC

J gene: TRBJ2-1
V gene: TRBV11-2
D gene: TRBD2
clone size: .
CDR3 protein: CASSSVSGGIRDEQFF
CDR3 DNA: TGTGCCAGCAGCTCCGTTAGCGGGGGGATCAGAGATGAGCAGTTCTTC

J gene: TRBJ2-2
V gene: TRBV12-5
D gene: TRBD1
clone size: .
CDR3 protein: CASGSSGDRVVGELFF
CDR3 DNA: TGTGCTAGTGGTTCCTCCGGGGACAGGGTAGTCGGGGAGCTGTTTTTT

J gene: TRBJ2-1
V gene: TRBV7-7
D gene: .
clone size: many
CDR3 protein: CASSFSLYREKDNEQFF
CDR3 DNA: TGTGCTAGCAGCTTTTCATTATACAGGGAGAAAGACAATGAGCAGTTCTTC

J gene: TRBJ1-4
V gene: TRBV6-1
D gene: .
clone size: few
CDR3 protein: CASRKGGIRNEKLFF
CDR3 DNA: TGTGCCAGCCGGAAGGGGGGTATTCGGAATGAAAAACTGTTTTTT

J gene: TRBJ2-1
V gene: TRBV12-3/TRBV12-4
D gene: .
clone size: .
CDR3 protein: CASSSSQAGPYNEQFF
CDR3 DNA: TGTGCCAGCAGTTCCAGTCAGGCGGGGCCCTACAATGAGCAGTTCTTC

J gene: TRBJ2-5
V gene: TRBV7-9
D gene: .
clone size: few
CDR3 protein: CASSPPGPVTQYF
CDR3 DNA: TGTGCCAGCAGCCCCCCCGGCCCAGTCACCCAGTACTTC

J gene: TRBJ2-1
V gene: TRBV5-1
D gene: .
clone size: .
CDR3 protein: CASSLDSMNEQFF
CDR3 DNA: TGCGCCAGCAGCTTGGACAGTATGAATGAGCAGTTCTTC

J gene: TRBJ2-7
V gene: TRBV3-1
D gene: .
clone size: many
CDR3 protein: CASSAGTAYEQYF
CDR3 DNA: TGTGCCAGCAGCGCCGGGACGGCCTACGAGCAGTACTTC

J gene: TRBJ2-5
V gene: TRBV20-1
D gene: TRBD2
clone size: many
CDR3 protein: CSARGGGWETQYF
CDR3 DNA: TGCAGTGCTCGGGGCGGGGGTTGGGAGACCCAGTACTTC

J gene: TRBJ2-7
V gene: TRBV7-7
D gene: TRBD2
clone size: .
CDR3 protein: CASGEARPLYEQYF
CDR3 DNA: TGTGCTAGCGGGGAAGCCAGGCCCCTATACGAGCAGTACTTC

J gene: TRBJ2-3
V gene: TRBV25-1
D gene: .
clone size: .
CDR3 protein: CASSEYFATSTDTQYF
CDR3 DNA: TGTGCCAGCAGTGAATATTTTGCGACTAGCACAGATACGCAGTATTTT

J gene: TRBJ2-7
V gene: TRBV2
D gene: TRBD2
clone size: few
CDR3 protein: CASSDRQAGGLHEQYF
CDR3 DNA: TGTGCCAGCAGTGACCGTCAAGCGGGGGGGCTCCACGAGCAGTACTTC

J gene: TRBJ1-5
V gene: TRBV28
D gene: TRBD1
clone size: many
CDR3 protein: CASSQPGTGVSQPQHF
CDR3 DNA: TGTGCCAGCAGCCAACCTGGGACAGGGGTCTCTCAGCCCCAGCATTTT

J gene: TRBJ2-1
V gene: TRBV5-4
D gene: TRBD2
clone size: few
CDR3 protein: CASSFGTSGGEQFF
CDR3 DNA: TGTGCCAGCAGCTTCGGGACTAGCGGGGGGGAGCAGTTCTTC

J gene: TRBJ2-7
V gene: TRBV28
D gene: .
clone size: .
CDR3 protein: CASSSHLVDEQYF
CDR3 DNA: TGTGCCAGCAGTTCCCACCTAGTGGACGAGCAGTACTTC

J gene: TRBJ1-2
V gene: TRBV5-5
D gene: .
clone size: .
CDR3 protein: CASSLGRSLGYGYTF
CDR3 DNA: TGTGCCAGCAGCTTAGGACGGTCTTTGGGATATGGCTACACCTTC

J gene: TRBJ2-3
V gene: TRBV7-6
D gene: .
clone size: many
CDR3 protein: CASSPRGHGGADTQYF
CDR3 DNA: TGTGCCAGCAGCCCCCGCGGGCACGGAGGGGCAGATACGCAGTATTTT

J gene: TRBJ2-1
V gene: TRBV11-2
D gene: .
clone size: many
CDR3 protein: CASSLAYYNEQFF
CDR3 DNA: TGTGCCAGCAGCTTAGCCTATTACAATGAGCAGTTCTTC

J gene: TRBJ1-6
V gene: TRBV2
D gene: TRBD1
clone size: .
CDR3 protein: CASSVGTAENSPLHF
CDR3 DNA: TGTGCCAGCAGTGTAGGGACAGCTGAAAATTCACCCCTCCACTTT

J gene: TRBJ2-1
V gene: TRBV12-3/TRBV12-4
D gene: TRBD2
clone size: few
CDR3 protein: CASSALLAGGHNEQFF
CDR3 DNA: TGTGCCAGCAGCGCGTTACTAGCGGGGGGGCACAATGAGCAGTTCTTC

J gene: TRBJ2-7
V gene: TRBV5-6
D gene: .
clone size: .
CDR3 protein: CASSLVHTEQYF
CDR3 DNA: TGTGCCAGCAGCTTGGTACATACCGAGCAGTACTTC

J gene: TRBJ1-5
V gene: TRBV28
D gene: .
clone size: .
CDR3 protein: CASGWSGGSQHF
CDR3 DNA: TGTGCCAGCGGGTGGTCCGGGGGGTCCCAGCATTTT